The clone carrying this TCR beta chain was observed a few times. This CDR3 has 15 amino acids. V was pared by 8 bases and J by 6 bases, with 23 bases between. The germline gives CDR1 WNHNN, CDR2 SYGVQD (reference sequence). Original processing methods: Nucleated cell number was recorded as an estimate derived from reference gene primer amplification. Assay used: immunoSEQ multiplex PCR; TCRdb lists only in-frame clones, some missing. V and J calls and clone size are those listed in that table; D and trimming were worked out from the DNA. The data show 61,000 or so clones, around 90% seen once. This record belongs to a study of blood T cell repertoires in COVID-19. Study as a whole: COVID-19 samples from acute and convalescent phases originated in the United States, Italy and Spain. The analysed material was cDNA or gDNA that came from T cells, B-cell-depleted T cells, or PBMCs.

This chain uses TRBV10-1 with TRBJ2-7; TRBD1 might be the D (5 bases). The sequenced sample was peripheral blood. The receptor comes from an elderly woman with active COVID-19. CDR3 DNA sequence: TGCGCCAGCCGGCCCTTAAGGGGTAGTTGGTGCGAGCAGTACTTC. This translates into CASRPLRGSWCEQYF.